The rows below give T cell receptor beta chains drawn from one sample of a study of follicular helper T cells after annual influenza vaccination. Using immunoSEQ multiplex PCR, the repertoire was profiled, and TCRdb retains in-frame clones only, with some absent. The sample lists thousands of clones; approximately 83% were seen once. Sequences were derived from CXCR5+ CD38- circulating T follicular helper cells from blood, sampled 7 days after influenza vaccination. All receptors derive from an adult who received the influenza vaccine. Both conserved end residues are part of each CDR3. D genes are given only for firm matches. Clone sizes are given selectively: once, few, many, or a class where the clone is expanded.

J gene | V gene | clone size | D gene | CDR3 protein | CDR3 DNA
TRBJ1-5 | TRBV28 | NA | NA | CASSFGGKGNQPQHF | TGTGCCAGCAGTTTTGGGGGGAAGGGCAATCAGCCCCAGCATTTT
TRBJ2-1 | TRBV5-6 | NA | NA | CASSLTGSVLEQFF | TGTGCCAGCAGCTTGACCGGGAGTGTCCTTGAGCAGTTCTTC
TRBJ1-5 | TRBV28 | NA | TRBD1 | CASSLGTVNQPQHF | TGTGCCAGCAGTTTAGGGACAGTCAATCAGCCCCAGCATTTT
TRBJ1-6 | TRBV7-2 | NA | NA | CASSLARVQGPLNSPLHF | TGTGCCAGCAGCTTAGCGCGGGTTCAGGGCCCTCTCAATTCACCCCTCCACTTT
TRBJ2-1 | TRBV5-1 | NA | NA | CASSLAWRGNNEQFF | TGCGCCAGCAGCTTGGCCTGGAGGGGAAACAATGAGCAGTTCTTC
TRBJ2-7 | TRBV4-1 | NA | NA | CASSQDRFSSYEQYF | TGCGCCAGCAGCCAAGATCGGTTTAGCTCCTACGAGCAGTACTTC
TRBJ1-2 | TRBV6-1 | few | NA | CASSSTLGYTF | TGTGCCAGCAGTTCGACGCTTGGCTACACCTTC
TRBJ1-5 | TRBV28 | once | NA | CASRVMHQPQHF | TGTGCCAGTAGGGTTATGCATCAGCCCCAGCATTTT
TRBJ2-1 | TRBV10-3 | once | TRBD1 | CAISERTGLNEQFF | TGTGCCATCAGTGAGAGGACAGGGTTAAATGAGCAGTTCTTC
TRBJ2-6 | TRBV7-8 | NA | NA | CASSLGASFSGANVLTF | TGTGCCAGCAGCTTAGGCGCCAGCTTCTCTGGGGCCAACGTCCTGACTTTC
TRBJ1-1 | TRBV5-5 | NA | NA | CASSLLGKTEAFF | TGTGCCAGCAGCTTGCTAGGAAAGACTGAAGCTTTCTTT
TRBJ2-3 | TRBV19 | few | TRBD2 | CASSTSSGVTDTQYF | TGTGCCAGTAGTACGTCTAGCGGGGTCACAGATACGCAGTATTTT
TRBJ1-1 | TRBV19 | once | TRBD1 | CASNLVLGTGAERAEAFF | TGTGCCAGTAACCTCGTCCTGGGGACAGGGGCAGAAAGGGCTGAAGCTTTCTTT
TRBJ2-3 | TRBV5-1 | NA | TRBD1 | CASSKPGGQGTDTQYF | TGCGCCAGCAGCAAACCAGGCGGACAGGGCACAGATACGCAGTATTTT
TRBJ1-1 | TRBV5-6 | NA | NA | CASSLGSGTEAFF | TGTGCCAGCAGCTTGGGTTCGGGAACTGAAGCTTTCTTT
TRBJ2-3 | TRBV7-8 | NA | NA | CASSLVGVSTDTQYF | TGTGCCAGCAGCTTAGTGGGGGTGTCCACAGATACGCAGTATTTT
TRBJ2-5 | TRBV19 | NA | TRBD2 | CASSIFFEGASGRRACKTQYF | TGTGCCAGTAGTATTTTTTTCGAGGGTGCTAGCGGGAGGAGAGCGTGTAAGACCCAGTACTTC
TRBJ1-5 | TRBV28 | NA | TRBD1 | CASIQGDNQPQHF | TGTGCCAGCATACAGGGGGACAATCAGCCCCAGCATTTT
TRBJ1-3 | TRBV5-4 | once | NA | CASARGGGSGNTIYF | TGTGCCAGCGCTCGGGGTGGGGGCTCTGGAAACACCATATATTTT
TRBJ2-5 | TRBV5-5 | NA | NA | CASSWGPPVEETQYF | TGTGCCAGCAGCTGGGGACCGCCGGTAGAGGAGACCCAGTACTTC
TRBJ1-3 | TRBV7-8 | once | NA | CASSLDGGLGNTIYF | TGTGCCAGCAGCTTAGACGGGGGCTTAGGAAACACCATATATTTT
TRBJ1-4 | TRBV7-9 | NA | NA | CASSFGEKLFF | TGTGCCAGCAGCTTTGGCGAAAAACTGTTTTTT
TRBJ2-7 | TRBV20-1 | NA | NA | CSASPYEQYF | TGCAGTGCTAGTCCCTACGAGCAGTACTTC
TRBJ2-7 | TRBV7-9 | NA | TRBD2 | CASNPGTSGVRVQYF | TGTGCCAGCAACCCCGGGACTAGCGGGGTCAGGGTGCAGTACTTC
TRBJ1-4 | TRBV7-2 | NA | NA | CASSLAGGGVEKLFF | TGTGCCAGCAGCTTAGCCGGCGGAGGGGTCGAAAAACTGTTTTTT
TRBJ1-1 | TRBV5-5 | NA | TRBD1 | CASSPRTGTNTEAFF | TGTGCCAGCAGCCCAAGGACAGGTACGAACACTGAAGCTTTCTTT
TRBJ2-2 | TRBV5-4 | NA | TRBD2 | CASSFGGGPTGELFF | TGTGCCAGCAGCTTCGGGGGAGGGCCAACCGGGGAGCTGTTTTTT
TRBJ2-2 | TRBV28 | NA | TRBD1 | CASSDRTGGGELFF | TGTGCCAGCAGTGATAGGACAGGAGGCGGGGAGCTGTTTTTT
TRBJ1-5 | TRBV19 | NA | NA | CASSISGSRGPQHF | TGTGCCAGTAGTATTTCAGGGTCCCGAGGGCCCCAGCATTTT
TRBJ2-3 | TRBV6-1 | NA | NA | CASMASFGTDTQYF | TGTGCCAGCATGGCGTCTTTTGGCACAGATACGCAGTATTTT
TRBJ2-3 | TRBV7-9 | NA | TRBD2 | CASSASGRAGADTQYF | TGTGCCAGCAGTGCTAGCGGCCGCGCCGGGGCAGATACGCAGTATTTT
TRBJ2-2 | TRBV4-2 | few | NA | CASSQIDTDTGELFF | TGTGCCAGCAGCCAGATTGACACCGACACCGGGGAGCTGTTTTTT
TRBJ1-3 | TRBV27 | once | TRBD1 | CASSLSRGRGNTIYF | TGTGCCAGCAGTTTATCTAGGGGGCGAGGAAACACCATATATTTT
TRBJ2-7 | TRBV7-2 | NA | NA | CASSLRGGRANYEQYF | TGTGCCAGCAGCTTAAGGGGGGGGCGGGCGAATTACGAGCAGTACTTC
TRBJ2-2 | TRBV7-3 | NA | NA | CASSESATGELFF | TGTGCCAGCAGCGAATCTGCCACCGGGGAGCTGTTTTTT
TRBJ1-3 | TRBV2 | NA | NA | CASELDSPGNTIYF | TGTGCCAGCGAGTTGGACAGCCCGGGAAACACCATATATTTT
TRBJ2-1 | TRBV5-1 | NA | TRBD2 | CASSSTGTSGNEQFF | TGCGCCAGCAGCTCAACCGGGACTAGCGGGAATGAGCAGTTCTTC
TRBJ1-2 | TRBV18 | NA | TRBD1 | CASSPSRTGVFTF | TGTGCCAGCTCACCCTCGCGGACAGGGGTGTTCACCTTC
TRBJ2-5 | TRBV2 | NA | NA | CASNRRRGQGGETQYF | TGTGCCAGCAACCGGAGACGCGGGCAGGGGGGAGAGACCCAGTACTTC
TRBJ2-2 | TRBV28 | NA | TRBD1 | CASSRDRGTGELFF | TGTGCCAGCAGTAGGGACAGGGGGACCGGGGAGCTGTTTTTT
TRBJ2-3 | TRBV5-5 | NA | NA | CASSRTGFADTQYF | TGTGCCAGCAGCCGCACAGGATTCGCAGATACGCAGTATTTT
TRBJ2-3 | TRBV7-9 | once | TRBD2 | CASSLGLANTDTQYF | TGTGCCAGCAGCTTAGGACTAGCGAATACAGATACGCAGTATTTT
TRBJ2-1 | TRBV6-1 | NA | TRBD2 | CASSETKSGGYNEQFF | TGTGCCAGCAGTGAGACTAAGAGCGGGGGTTACAATGAGCAGTTCTTC
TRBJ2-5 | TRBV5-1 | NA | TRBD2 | CASSAGLAEDQETQYF | TGCGCCAGCAGCGCGGGACTAGCGGAAGACCAAGAGACCCAGTACTTC
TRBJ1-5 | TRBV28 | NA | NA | CASSYAGQNQPQHF | TGTGCCAGCAGTTATGCAGGACAAAATCAGCCCCAGCATTTT